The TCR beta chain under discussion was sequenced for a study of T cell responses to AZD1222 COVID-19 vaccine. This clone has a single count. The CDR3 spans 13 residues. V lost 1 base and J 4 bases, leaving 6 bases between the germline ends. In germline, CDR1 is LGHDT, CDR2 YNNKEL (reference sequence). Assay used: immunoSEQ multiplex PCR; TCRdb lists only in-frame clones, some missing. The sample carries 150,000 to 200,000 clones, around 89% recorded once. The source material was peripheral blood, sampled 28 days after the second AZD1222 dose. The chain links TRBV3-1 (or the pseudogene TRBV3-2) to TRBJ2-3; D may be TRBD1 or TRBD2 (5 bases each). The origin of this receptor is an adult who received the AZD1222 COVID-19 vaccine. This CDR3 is CASSQGDADTQYF. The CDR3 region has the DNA TGTGCCAGCAGCCAAGGGGACGCAGATACGCAGTATTTT.